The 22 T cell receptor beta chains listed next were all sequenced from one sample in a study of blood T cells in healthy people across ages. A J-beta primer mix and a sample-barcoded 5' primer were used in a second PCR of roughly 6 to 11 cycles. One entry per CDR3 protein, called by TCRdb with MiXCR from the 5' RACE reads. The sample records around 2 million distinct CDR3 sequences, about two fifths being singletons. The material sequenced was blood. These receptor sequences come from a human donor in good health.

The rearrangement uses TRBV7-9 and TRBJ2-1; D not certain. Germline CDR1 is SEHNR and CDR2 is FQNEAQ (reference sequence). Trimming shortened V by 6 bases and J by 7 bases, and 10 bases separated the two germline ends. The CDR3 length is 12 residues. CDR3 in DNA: TGTGCCAGCAGTAATGCCGGGAATGAGCAGTTCTTC. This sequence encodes CASSNAGNEQFF.

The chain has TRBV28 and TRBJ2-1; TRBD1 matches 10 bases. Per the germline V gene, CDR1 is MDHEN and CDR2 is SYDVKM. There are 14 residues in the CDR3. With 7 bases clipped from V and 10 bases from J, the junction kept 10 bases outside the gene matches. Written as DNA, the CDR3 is TGTGCCAGCATATTTGGGACAGGGGCTCCGGAGCAGTTCTTC. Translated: CASIFGTGAPEQFF.

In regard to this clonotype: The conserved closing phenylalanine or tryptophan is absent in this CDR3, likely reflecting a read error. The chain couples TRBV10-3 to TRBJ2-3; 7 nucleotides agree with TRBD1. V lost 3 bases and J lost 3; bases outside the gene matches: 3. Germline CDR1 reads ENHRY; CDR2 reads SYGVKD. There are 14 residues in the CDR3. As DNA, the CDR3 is TGTGCCATCAGTGATAGGGGGCTGACAGATACGCAGTATTGT. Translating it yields CAISDRGLTDTQYC.

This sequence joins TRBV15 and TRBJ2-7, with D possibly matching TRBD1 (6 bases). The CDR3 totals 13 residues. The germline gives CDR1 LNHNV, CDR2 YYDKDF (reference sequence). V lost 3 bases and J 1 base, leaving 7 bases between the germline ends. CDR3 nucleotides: TGTGCCACCAGCAGCGGACAGTCCTACGAGCAGTACTTC. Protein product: CATSSGQSYEQYF.

CDR3 sequence reads: CASSYGRIANYGYTF. The DNA for the CDR3 is TGTGCCAGCAGTTACGGGAGGATAGCTAACTATGGCTACACCTTC. The chain uses TRBV6-6 and TRBJ1-2; the D is unclear. The V and J ends lost 2 bases and 0 bases respectively, with 10 bases between them. CDR3 length equals 15 residues. CDR1 and CDR2 from the germline V gene are MNHNY and SVGAGI (reference sequence).

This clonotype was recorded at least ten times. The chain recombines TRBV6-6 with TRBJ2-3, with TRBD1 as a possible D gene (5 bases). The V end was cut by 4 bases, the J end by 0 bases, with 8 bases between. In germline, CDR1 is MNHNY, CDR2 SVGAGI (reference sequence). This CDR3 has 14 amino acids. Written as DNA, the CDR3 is TGTGCCAGCAGTTGGGGCCCTAGCACAGATACGCAGTATTTT. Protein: CASSWGPSTDTQYF.

The CDR3 sequence is CASSADRGQGDYGYTF. CDR3 DNA sequence: TGTGCCAGCAGTGCGGACAGGGGGCAAGGTGACTATGGCTACACCTTC. The chain has TRBV28 and TRBJ1-2, with 11 nucleotides matching TRBD1. The CDR3 covers 16 residues. The trim removed 5 bases at V and 3 bases at J, leaving 8 bases unmatched. Germline CDR1 MDHEN, CDR2 SYDVKM.

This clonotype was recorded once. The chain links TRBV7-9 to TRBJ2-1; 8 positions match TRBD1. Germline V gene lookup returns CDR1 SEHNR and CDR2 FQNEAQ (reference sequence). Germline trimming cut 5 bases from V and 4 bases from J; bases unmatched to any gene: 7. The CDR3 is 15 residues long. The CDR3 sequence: CASSMRQGTYNEQFF. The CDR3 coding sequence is TGTGCCAGCAGCATGCGACAGGGGACTTACAATGAGCAGTTCTTC.

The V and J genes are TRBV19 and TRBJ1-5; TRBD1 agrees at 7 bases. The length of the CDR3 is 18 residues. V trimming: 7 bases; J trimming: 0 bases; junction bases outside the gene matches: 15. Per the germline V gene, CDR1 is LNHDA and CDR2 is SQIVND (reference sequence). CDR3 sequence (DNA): TGTGCCAGTACTCTCTTACCAGGGGGTCCTAATAGCAATCAGCCCCAGCATTTT. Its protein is CASTLLPGGPNSNQPQHF.

CDR3 in DNA: TGTGCCAGCAGTGATGTGCGGTTGAGCGGGGAGCTGTTTTTT. Translation gives CASSDVRLSGELFF. This chain connects TRBV2 to TRBJ2-2; D is undetermined. Germline V CDR1 and CDR2: SNHLY, FYNNEI. The CDR3 loop spans 14 amino acids. V was clipped by 3 bases and J by 7 bases, with 12 bases between them.

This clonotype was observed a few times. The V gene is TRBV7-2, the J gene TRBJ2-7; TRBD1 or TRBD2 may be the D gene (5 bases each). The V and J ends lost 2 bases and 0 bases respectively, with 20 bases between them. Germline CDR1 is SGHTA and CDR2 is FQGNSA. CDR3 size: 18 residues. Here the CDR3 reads CASSLKPHGGSFSYEQYF. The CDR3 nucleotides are TGTGCCAGCAGCTTAAAGCCCCATGGGGGTTCCTTCTCCTACGAGCAGTACTTC.

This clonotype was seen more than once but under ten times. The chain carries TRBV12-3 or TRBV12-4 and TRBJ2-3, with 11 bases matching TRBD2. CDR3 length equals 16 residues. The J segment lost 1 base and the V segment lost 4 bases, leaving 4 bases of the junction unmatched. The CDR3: CASSSVLAGGTDTQYF. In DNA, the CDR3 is TGTGCCAGCAGTTCAGTACTAGCGGGGGGCACAGATACGCAGTATTTT.

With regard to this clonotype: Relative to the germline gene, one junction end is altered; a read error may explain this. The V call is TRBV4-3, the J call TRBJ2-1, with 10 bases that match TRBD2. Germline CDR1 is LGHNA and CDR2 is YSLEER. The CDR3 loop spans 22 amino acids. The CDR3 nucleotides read TGCGCCAGCGGCCAAGATCGAGGGGAGCGGGGGGGACTCCGGAGCTCCTACAATGAGCAGTTCTTC. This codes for CASGQDRGERGGLRSSYNEQFF.

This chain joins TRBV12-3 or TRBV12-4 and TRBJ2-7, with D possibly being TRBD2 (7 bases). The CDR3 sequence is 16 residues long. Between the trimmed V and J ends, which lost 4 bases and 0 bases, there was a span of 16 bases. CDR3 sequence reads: CASSSTGGATSYEQYF. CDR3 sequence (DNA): TGTGCCAGCAGTTCCACTGGGGGGGCCACCTCCTACGAGCAGTACTTC.

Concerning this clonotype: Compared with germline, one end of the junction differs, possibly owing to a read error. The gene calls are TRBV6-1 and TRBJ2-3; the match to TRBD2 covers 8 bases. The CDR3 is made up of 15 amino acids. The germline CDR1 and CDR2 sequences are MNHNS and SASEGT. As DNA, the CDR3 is TGTGCCGGCAGTGAAAGGCGGGGGGCTACAGATACGCAGTATTTT. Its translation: CAGSERRGATDTQYF.

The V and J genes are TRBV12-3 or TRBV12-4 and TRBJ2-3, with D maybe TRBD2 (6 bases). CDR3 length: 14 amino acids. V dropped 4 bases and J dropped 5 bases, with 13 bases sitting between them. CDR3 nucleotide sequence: TGTGCCAGCAGTTGCGGGACCAACCTAGATACGCAGTATTTT. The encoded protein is CASSCGTNLDTQYF.

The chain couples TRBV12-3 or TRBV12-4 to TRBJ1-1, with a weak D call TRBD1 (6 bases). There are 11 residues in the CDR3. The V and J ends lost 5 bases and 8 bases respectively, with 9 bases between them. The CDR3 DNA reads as TGTGCCAGCAGTCCAGACAGGGAAGCTTTCTTT. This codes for CASSPDREAFF.

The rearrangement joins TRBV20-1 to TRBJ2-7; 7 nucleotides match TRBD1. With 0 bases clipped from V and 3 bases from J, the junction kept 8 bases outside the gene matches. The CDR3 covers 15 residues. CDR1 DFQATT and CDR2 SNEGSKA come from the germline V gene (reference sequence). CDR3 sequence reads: CSARDPVRGNYEQYF. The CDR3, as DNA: TGCAGTGCTAGAGATCCGGTCAGGGGGAACTACGAGCAGTACTTC.

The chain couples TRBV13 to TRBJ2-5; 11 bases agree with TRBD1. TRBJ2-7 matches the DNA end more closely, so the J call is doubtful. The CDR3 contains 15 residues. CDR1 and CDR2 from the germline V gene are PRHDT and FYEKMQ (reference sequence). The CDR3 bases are TGTGCCAGCAGCCCGGGACAGGGGGACGTATACGAGCAGTACTTC. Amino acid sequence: CASSPGQGDVYEQYF.

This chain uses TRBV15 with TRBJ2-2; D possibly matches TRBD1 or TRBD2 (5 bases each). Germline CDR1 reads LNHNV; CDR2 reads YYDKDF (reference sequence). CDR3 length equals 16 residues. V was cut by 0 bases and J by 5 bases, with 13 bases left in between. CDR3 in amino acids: CATSRDRRERTGELFF. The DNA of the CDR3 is TGTGCCACCAGCAGAGATCGCAGGGAGAGGACCGGGGAGCTGTTTTTT.

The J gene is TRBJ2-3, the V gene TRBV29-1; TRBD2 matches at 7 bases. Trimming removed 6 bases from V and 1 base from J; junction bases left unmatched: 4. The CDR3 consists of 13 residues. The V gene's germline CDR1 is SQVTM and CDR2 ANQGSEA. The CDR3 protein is CSVRDYRTDTQYF. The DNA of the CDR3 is TGCAGCGTGCGGGACTACCGCACAGATACGCAGTATTTT.

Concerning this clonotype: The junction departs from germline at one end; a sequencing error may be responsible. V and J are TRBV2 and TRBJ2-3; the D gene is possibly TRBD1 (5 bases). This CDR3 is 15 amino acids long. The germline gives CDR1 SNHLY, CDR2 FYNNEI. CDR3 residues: CASSEQGFGTGTQYF. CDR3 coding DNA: TGTGCCAGCAGTGAACAGGGCTTTGGCACAGGTACGCAGTATTTT. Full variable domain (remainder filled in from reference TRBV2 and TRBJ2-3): EPEVTQTPSHQVTQMGQEVILRCVPISNHLYFYWYRQILGQKVEFLVSFYNNEISEKSEIFDDQFSVERPDGSNFTLKIRSTKLEDSAMYFCASSEQGFGTGTQYFGPGTRLTVL.